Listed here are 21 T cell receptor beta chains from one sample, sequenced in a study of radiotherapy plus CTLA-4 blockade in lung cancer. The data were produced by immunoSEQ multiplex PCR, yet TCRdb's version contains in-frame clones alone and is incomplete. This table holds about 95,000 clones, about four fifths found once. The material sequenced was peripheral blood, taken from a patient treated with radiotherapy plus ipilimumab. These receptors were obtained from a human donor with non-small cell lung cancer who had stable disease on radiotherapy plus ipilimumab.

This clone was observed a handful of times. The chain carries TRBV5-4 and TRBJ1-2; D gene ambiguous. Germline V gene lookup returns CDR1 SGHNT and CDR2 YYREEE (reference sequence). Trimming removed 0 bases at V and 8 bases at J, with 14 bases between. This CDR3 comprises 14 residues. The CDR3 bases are TGTGCCAGCAGCTTGGGCGGATACCCTCTGGGCTACACCTTC. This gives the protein CASSLGGYPLGYTF.

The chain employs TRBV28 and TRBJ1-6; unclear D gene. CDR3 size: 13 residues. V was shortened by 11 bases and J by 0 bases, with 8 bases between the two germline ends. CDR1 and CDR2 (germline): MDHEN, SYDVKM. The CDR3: CAVHSSYNSPLHF. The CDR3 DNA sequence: TGTGCCGTCCATAGCTCCTATAATTCACCCCTCCACTTT.

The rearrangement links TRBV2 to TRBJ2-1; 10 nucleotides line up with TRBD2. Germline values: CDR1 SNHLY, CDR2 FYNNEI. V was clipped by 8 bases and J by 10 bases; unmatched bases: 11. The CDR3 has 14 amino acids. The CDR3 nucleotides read TGTGCCAGCGGGGTTCTAGCGGGAGTGGGAGAGCAGTTCTTC. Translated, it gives CASGVLAGVGEQFF. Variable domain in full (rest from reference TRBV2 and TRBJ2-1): EPEVTQTPSHQVTQMGQEVILRCVPISNHLYFYWYRQILGQKVEFLVSFYNNEISEKSEIFDDQFSVERPDGSNFTLKIRSTKLEDSAMYFCASGVLAGVGEQFFGPGTRLTVL.

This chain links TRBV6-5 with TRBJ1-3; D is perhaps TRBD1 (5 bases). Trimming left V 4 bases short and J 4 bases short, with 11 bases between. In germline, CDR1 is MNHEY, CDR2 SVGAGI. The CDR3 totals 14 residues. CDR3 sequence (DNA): TGTGCCAGCAGTTTCAGGGCCTCAGGAAACACCATATATTTT. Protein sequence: CASSFRASGNTIYF.

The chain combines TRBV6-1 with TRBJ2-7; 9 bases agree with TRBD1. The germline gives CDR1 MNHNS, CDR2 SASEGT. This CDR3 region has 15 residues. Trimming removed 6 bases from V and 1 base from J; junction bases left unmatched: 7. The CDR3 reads CASSTGTGRSYEQYF. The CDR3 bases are TGTGCCAGCAGCACCGGGACAGGGAGGTCCTACGAGCAGTACTTC.

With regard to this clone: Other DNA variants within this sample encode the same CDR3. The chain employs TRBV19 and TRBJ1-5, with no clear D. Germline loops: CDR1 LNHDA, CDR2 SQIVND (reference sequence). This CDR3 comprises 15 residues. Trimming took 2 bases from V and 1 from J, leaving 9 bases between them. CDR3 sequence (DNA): TGTGCCAGTAGTATACGGCGGGAGAGCAATCAGCCCCAGCATTTT. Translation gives CASSIRRESNQPQHF.

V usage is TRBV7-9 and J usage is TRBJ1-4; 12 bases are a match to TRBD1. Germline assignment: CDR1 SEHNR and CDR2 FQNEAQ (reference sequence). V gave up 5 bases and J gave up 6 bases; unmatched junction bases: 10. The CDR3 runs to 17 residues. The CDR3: CASSITGTGGADEKLFF. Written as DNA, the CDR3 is TGTGCCAGCAGCATCACCGGGACAGGGGGCGCGGATGAAAAACTGTTTTTT.

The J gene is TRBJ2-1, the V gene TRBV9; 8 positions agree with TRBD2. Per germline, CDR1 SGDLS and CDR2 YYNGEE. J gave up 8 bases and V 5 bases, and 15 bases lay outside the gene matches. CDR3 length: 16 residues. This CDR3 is CASSSRGSGTFDEQFF. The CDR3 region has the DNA TGTGCCAGCAGTTCTCGAGGTAGCGGGACTTTCGATGAGCAGTTCTTC. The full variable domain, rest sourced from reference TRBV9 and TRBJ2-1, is DSGVTQTPKHLITATGQRVTLRCSPRSGDLSVYWYQQSLDQGLQFLIQYYNGEERAKGNILERFSAQQFPDLHSELNLSSLELGDSALYFCASSSRGSGTFDEQFFGPGTRLTVL.

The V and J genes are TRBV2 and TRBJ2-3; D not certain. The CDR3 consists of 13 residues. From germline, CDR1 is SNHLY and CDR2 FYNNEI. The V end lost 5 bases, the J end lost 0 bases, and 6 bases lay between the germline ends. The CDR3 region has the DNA TGTGCCAGCAGTTCAGACAGCACAGATACGCAGTATTTT. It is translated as CASSSDSTDTQYF.

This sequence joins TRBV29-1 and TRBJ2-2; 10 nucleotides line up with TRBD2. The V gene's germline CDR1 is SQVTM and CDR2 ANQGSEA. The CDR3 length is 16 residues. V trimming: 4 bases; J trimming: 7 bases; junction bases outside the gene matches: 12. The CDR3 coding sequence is TGCAGCGTTGGGGGGCTAGCGGGAGTTCCCAGCGGGGAGCTGTTTTTT. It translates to CSVGGLAGVPSGELFF.

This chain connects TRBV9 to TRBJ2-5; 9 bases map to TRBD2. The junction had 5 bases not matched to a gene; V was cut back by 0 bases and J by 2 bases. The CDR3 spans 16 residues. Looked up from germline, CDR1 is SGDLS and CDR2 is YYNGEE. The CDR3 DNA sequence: TGTGCCAGCAGCGTAGGGAGCGGGGGGCGGCAAGAGACCCAGTACTTC. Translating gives CASSVGSGGRQETQYF.

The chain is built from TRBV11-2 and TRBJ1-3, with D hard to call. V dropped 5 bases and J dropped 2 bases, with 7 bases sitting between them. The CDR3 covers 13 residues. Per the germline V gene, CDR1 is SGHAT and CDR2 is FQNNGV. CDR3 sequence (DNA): TGTGCCAGCAGCCCGGGCCCTGGAAACACCATATATTTT. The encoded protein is CASSPGPGNTIYF.

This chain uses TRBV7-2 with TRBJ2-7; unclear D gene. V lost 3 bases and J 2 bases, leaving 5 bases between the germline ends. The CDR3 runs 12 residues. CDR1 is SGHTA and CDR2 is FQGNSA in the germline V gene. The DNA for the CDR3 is TGTGCCAGCAGCTTCTATCCCTACGAGCAGTACTTC. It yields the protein CASSFYPYEQYF.

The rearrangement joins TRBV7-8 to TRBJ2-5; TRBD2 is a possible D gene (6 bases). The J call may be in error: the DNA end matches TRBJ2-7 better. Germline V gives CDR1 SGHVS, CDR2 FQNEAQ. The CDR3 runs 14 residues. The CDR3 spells CASSVREVADEQYF. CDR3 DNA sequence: TGTGCCAGCAGCGTCAGGGAGGTCGCGGACGAGCAGTACTTC.

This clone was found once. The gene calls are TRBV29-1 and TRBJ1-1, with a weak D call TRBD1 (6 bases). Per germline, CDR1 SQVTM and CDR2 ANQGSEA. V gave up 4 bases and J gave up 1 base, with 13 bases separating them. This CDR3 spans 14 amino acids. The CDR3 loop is CSVVWGLGNTEAFF. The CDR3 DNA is TGCAGCGTTGTATGGGGGCTCGGGAACACTGAAGCTTTCTTT.

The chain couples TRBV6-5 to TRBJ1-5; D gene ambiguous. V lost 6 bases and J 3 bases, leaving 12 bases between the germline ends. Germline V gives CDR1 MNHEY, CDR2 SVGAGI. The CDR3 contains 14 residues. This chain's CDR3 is CASRGAGVNQPQHF. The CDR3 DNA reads TGTGCCAGCAGAGGAGCAGGCGTCAATCAGCCCCAGCATTTT.

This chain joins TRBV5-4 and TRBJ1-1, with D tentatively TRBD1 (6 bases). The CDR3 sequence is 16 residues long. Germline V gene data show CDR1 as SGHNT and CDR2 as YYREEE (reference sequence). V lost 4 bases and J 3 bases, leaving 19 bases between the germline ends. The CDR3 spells CASSRARGEMDTEAFF. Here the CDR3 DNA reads TGTGCCAGCAGCCGGGCCAGGGGTGAGATGGACACTGAAGCTTTCTTT.

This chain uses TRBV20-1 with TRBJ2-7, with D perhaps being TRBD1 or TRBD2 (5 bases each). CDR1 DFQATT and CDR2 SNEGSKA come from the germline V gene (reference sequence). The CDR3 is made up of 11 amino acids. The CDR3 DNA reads TGCATGGTCAGGGCGGGTCGCGAGCAGTACTTC. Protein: CMVRAGREQYF.

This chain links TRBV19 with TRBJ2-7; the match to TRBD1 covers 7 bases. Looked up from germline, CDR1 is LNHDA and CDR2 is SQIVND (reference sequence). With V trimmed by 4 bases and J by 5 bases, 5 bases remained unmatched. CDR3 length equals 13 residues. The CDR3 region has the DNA TGTGCCAGTAGTAGAGACAGGGACAACGAGCAGTACTTC. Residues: CASSRDRDNEQYF.

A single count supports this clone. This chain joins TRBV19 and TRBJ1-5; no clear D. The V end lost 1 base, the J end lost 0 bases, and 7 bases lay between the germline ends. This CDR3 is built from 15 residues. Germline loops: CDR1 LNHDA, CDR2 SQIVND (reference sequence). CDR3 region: CASSIGGGSNQPQHF. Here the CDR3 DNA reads TGTGCCAGTAGTATAGGGGGAGGTAGCAATCAGCCCCAGCATTTT.

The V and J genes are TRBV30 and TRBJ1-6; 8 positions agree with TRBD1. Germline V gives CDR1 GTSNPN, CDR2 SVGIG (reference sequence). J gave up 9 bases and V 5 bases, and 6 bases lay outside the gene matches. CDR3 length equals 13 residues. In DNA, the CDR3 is TGTGCCTGGGCCCCCGGACAGGGTTCACCCCTCCACTTT. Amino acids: CAWAPGQGSPLHF.